This TCR beta chain was sequenced during a study of identical twins. Broader study findings: With abundant cord blood beta clonotypes, insertions were fewer; memory repertoires showed no such pattern.

This clonotype was detected ten times or more. Antigen specificity is unknown. The CDR3 is made up of 15 amino acids. Germline CDR1 and CDR2: KGHSH and LQKENI. The junction had 2 bases not matched to a gene; V was cut back by 5 bases and J by 6 bases. Unique molecular identifiers were in the cDNA, with template-switch universal primer binding. Each CDR3 protein gets one entry after TCRdb re-called the 5' RACE reads with MiXCR. The sample comprises about 260,000 distinct CDR3 sequences, about 7% of which are singletons, and roughly 3.6% rests with the top ten. These data were likewise used in another study, on yellow fever vaccine responses in identical twins.

The J gene is TRBJ2-1, the V gene TRBV18; 15 bases line up with TRBD2. Sequenced: memory (CD45RO+) T cells sorted from blood. The receptor was isolated from a woman younger than 35 in good health. CDR3 sequence: CASSGLAGGPNEQFF. DNA of the CDR3: TGTGCCAGCTCAGGACTAGCGGGGGGGCCCAATGAGCAGTTCTTC.